This passage covers 15 T cell receptor beta chains from one sample sequenced in a study of early T cells in non-severe SARS-CoV-2 infection (TCRdb year 2021). Libraries were constructed by 5' RACE. The sequencer listed for this sample is NextSeq 500. TCRdb ran its own pipeline on the public reads, namely fastp trimming at Q25 and MiXCR clone calling, and kept in-frame beta chains. For every CDR3 protein sequence, its rows merge into one entry that carries the most common genes and DNA. For this sample there are under 85,000 distinct CDR3 sequences; 10% to 12% appear just once. Roughly 5.8% of the sample is held by the ten biggest clonotypes. Source: whole blood, taken at baseline. These receptors came from an adult who was a healthcare worker with PCR-confirmed SARS-CoV-2 infection or an uninfected control (not recorded which).

CDR3 in DNA: TGTGCCAGCAGTGAATCAGGGGCTGGGGCCAACGTCCTGACTTTC. Protein product: CASSESGAGANVLTF. The genes are TRBV25-1 and TRBJ2-6, with a tentative D call TRBD1 (6 bases). Trimming pared 1 base from V and 2 bases from J, leaving 6 bases between. CDR3 size: 15 residues. CDR1 and CDR2 (germline): MGHDK, SYGVNS.

This clonotype was counted many times. The chain joins TRBV25-1 to TRBJ2-2, with D tentatively TRBD1 (5 bases). V lost 1 base to trimming and J lost 3 bases, with 6 bases between them. The CDR3 extends over 14 amino acids. CDR1 MGHDK and CDR2 SYGVNS come from the germline V gene. CDR3 residues: CASSESQDTGELFF. The CDR3 nucleotides are TGTGCCAGCAGTGAATCACAGGACACCGGGGAGCTGTTTTTT. The complete variable domain, with remaining parts taken from reference TRBV25-1 and TRBJ2-2, reads EADIYQTPRYLVIGTGKKITLECSQTMGHDKMYWYQQDPGMELHLIHYSYGVNSTEKGDLSSESTVSRIRTEHFPLTLESARPSHTSQYLCASSESQDTGELFFGEGSRLTVL.

For the CDR3, the DNA is TGTGCCAGCAGCCAAGACGAGGAAGGGGGCACTGAAGCTTTCTTT. Protein product: CASSQDEEGGTEAFF. The genes are TRBV14 and TRBJ1-1; maybe TRBD1 (6 bases). The V gene lost 0 bases and the J gene lost 4 bases, with 12 bases spanning the gap. The CDR3 is 15 amino acids. Germline assignment: CDR1 SGHDN and CDR2 FVKESK.

This clonotype was detected ten times or more. The genes are TRBV6-1 and TRBJ2-7, with D tentatively TRBD1 (6 bases). Deletions cut 5 bases from V and 3 bases from J, with 17 bases between. CDR3 size: 15 residues. CDR1 is MNHNS and CDR2 is SASEGT in the germline V gene. The CDR3, as DNA: TGTGCCAGCAGTTCATTCGGGACAATTCTCTACGAGCAGTACTTC. Protein sequence: CASSSFGTILYEQYF.

This clonotype came up many times. V gene TRBV20-1 combines with J gene TRBJ2-3; 11 nucleotides match TRBD2. CDR1 and CDR2 (germline): DFQATT, SNEGSKA (reference sequence). The V and J ends lost 0 bases and 6 bases, in that order; junction bases with no gene match: 5. This CDR3 spans 15 amino acids. Here the CDR3 reads CSARELAGGLDTQYF. The DNA for the CDR3 is TGCAGTGCTAGAGAGTTAGCGGGGGGGCTTGATACGCAGTATTTT.

This clonotype occurred once. Its ends do not fully match the called genes, so a read error is possible. The rearrangement uses TRBV19 and TRBJ2-1; possible D gene TRBD1, 6 bases. The V gene's germline CDR1 is LNHDA and CDR2 SQIVND (reference sequence). The CDR3 covers 17 residues. CDR3 in amino acids: CASSWVKGRLGDNEQFF. CDR3 DNA sequence: TGTGCCAGTAGTTGGGTCAAGGGCCGATTAGGGGACAATGAGCAGTTCTTT.

This clonotype was seen at least ten times. J is TRBJ1-2 and V is TRBV19; TRBD1 might be the D (6 bases). The CDR3 extends over 12 amino acids. The V end lost 2 bases, the J end lost 6 bases, and 7 bases lay between the germline ends. The germline V gene encodes CDR1 LNHDA and CDR2 SQIVND (reference sequence). CDR3 DNA: TGTGCCAGTAGTATACCAGGGGATGGCTACACCTTC. It yields the protein CASSIPGDGYTF.

This clonotype has more than one count but fewer than ten. The chain recombines TRBV19 with TRBJ2-2; the D gene is possibly TRBD2 (6 bases). The length of the CDR3 is 15 residues. Germline-derived CDR1 and CDR2 are LNHDA and SQIVND (reference sequence). V lost 7 bases to trimming and J lost 1 base, with 13 bases between them. The CDR3 DNA follows: TGTGCCAGTATCCCGACTAGTGTGAACACCGGGGAGCTGTTTTTT. It encodes CASIPTSVNTGELFF.

This clonotype was recorded many times. This chain uses TRBV7-9 with TRBJ1-1; D remains unclear. The CDR3 consists of 17 residues. Looked up from germline, CDR1 is SEHNR and CDR2 is FQNEAQ (reference sequence). Trimming cost V 2 bases and J 2 bases, with 18 bases left between them. The CDR3 DNA is TGTGCCAGCAGCTTACCCTGGGCCACCCGGGGTAACACTGAAGCTTTCTTT. Translation: CASSLPWATRGNTEAFF.

This clonotype was counted ten times or more. This chain joins TRBV6-6 and TRBJ2-7; the D gene could be TRBD1 or TRBD2 (5 bases each). Trimming cost V 5 bases and J 3 bases, with 14 bases left between them. This CDR3 has 14 amino acids. Looked up from germline, CDR1 is MNHNY and CDR2 is SVGAGI (reference sequence). Here the CDR3 reads CASSAGMGSYEQYF. The CDR3 DNA reads as TGTGCCAGCAGTGCAGGGATGGGGAGCTACGAGCAGTACTTC.

Within the sample, this clonotype is medium-sized (0.01 to 0.1%). V is TRBV7-2 and J is TRBJ2-4, with D perhaps assigned TRBD1 or TRBD2 (7 bases each). Trimming removed 5 bases from V and 3 bases from J, with 23 bases in between. This CDR3 region has 18 residues. In germline, CDR1 is SGHTA, CDR2 FQGNSA. The CDR3 DNA is TGTGCCAGCAGCAATCTTTTCACTGCGGGGGACAGCAAAAACATTCAGTACTTC. Protein product: CASSNLFTAGDSKNIQYF.

The sample holds many counts of this clonotype. One junction end disagrees with the germline gene, perhaps due to a read error. The J gene is TRBJ1-2, the V gene TRBV5-1, with 11 bases lining up with TRBD1. Germline lookup yields CDR1 SGHRS and CDR2 YFSETQ. The CDR3 is 13 residues long. CDR3 in amino acids: CASSIGQGATWSF. CDR3 in DNA: TGCGCCAGCAGCATTGGACAGGGGGCCACCTGGTCCTTC.

V usage is TRBV3-1 and J usage is TRBJ2-7; D call uncertain. Germline CDR1 and CDR2: LGHDT and YNNKEL (reference sequence). V dropped 0 bases and J dropped 5 bases, with 11 bases sitting between them. The CDR3 spans 14 residues. DNA of the CDR3: TGTGCCAGCAGCCAAGATCTCCTGGATCACGAGCAGTACTTC. This codes for CASSQDLLDHEQYF.

This clonotype was detected many times. The CDR3 sequence is CATSDSRTGDNEKLFF. In nucleotides, the CDR3 is TGTGCCACCAGTGATTCGCGGACAGGAGATAATGAAAAACTGTTTTTT. The chain has TRBV24-1 and TRBJ1-4, with 7 bases fitting TRBD1. Germline loops: CDR1 KGHDR, CDR2 SFDVKD. V dropped 2 bases and J dropped 4; count of bases not matched to a gene: 6. The CDR3 totals 16 residues.

The J gene is TRBJ2-7, the V gene TRBV3-2; TRBD2, the table's D call, lacks a check against the DNA. TRBV3-2 is recorded as a pseudogene. The CDR3 contains 16 residues. The CDR3, as DNA: TGTGCCAGCAGCCATGGCCTAGCGCTACACTCCTACGAGCAGTACTTC. It encodes CASSHGLALHSYEQYF.